The TCR beta chain described here comes from a study of blood T cells in healthy people across ages. Points from the study as a whole: Unsorted PBMC material precluded a definitive naive versus antigen-experienced comparison. A roughly linear age-dependent decrease characterized TCR beta diversity per million T cells.

This clonotype was seen a single time. Its antigen is still unknown. A J-beta primer mix and a sample-barcoded 5' primer were used in a second PCR of about 6 to 12 cycles. Through a template-switch adaptor with 12 random nucleotides, each cDNA molecule received a tag. All samples yielded 2.5 million or more CDR3-containing paired-end reads. TCRdb re-derived calls from the 5' RACE reads in MiXCR, one entry per CDR3 protein. The sample holds 730,000 or so distinct CDR3 sequences; around two fifths are singletons and the top ten take around 30%. This clonotype originated in a man at least 80 years old in good health. Input material: blood.

As DNA, the CDR3 is TGTGCCAGCAGTTTGAGGGGGGATCAGCCCCAGCATTTT. Amino acid sequence: CASSLRGDQPQHF. The chain combines TRBV27 with TRBJ1-5; a weak D match, TRBD1 (6 bases). Germline V gene sequence: CDR1 MNHEY, CDR2 SMNVEV (reference sequence). V dropped 3 bases and J dropped 5 bases, with 8 bases sitting between them. CDR3 length: 13 amino acids.